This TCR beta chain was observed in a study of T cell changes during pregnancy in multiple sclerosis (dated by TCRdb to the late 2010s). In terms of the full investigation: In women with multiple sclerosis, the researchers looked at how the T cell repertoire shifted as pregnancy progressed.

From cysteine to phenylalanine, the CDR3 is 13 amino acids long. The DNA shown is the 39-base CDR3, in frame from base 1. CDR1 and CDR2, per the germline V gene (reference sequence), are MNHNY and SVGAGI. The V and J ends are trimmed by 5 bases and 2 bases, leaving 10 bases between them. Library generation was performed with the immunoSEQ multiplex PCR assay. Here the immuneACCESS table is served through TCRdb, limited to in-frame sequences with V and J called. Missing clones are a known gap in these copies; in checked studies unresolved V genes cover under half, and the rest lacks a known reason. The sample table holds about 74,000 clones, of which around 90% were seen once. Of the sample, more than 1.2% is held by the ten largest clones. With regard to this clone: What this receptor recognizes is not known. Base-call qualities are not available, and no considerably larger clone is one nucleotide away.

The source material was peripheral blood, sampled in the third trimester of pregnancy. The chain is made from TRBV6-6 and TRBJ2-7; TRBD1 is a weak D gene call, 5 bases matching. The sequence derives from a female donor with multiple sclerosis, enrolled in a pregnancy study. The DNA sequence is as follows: TGTGCCAGCAGTCCAAGGGGTCCCTACGAGCAGTACTTC. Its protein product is CASSPRGPYEQYF.